Below are 24 T cell receptor beta chains sequenced from a single sample in a study of T-cell memory formation after mild COVID-19. TCRdb called the 5' RACE reads again in MiXCR, with one record for every CDR3 protein. The sample holds approximately 200,000 distinct CDR3 sequences, roughly 16% seen once. What was sequenced was PBMCs or a T cell subset sorted from them (not recorded which). The receptors stem from an adult woman who had mild COVID-19 (a few samples of this study predate the infection). Cell type and time point are not known.

CDR3 protein: CASSFNFGSVYEQYF. The CDR3, as DNA: TGTGCCAGCAGCTTTAATTTCGGGAGCGTCTACGAGCAGTACTTC. The chain employs TRBV11-2 and TRBJ2-7; maybe TRBD2 (6 bases). Germline CDR1 is SGHAT and CDR2 is FQNNGV. The CDR3 is made up of 15 amino acids. The germline V and J ends were trimmed by 3 bases and 3 bases, with 15 bases remaining between them.

This clonotype was seen ten or more times. V gene TRBV5-1 combines with J gene TRBJ2-3, with no clear D. This CDR3 comprises 14 residues. Germline-derived CDR1 and CDR2 are SGHRS and YFSETQ. Trimming stripped 0 bases from V and 1 base from J, with 6 bases between. The CDR3 loop reads CASSLAGGTDTQYF. Here the CDR3 DNA reads TGCGCCAGCAGCTTGGCCGGCGGCACAGATACGCAGTATTTT.

The chain carries TRBV5-1 and TRBJ1-4; 8 bases line up with TRBD1. The germline V gene encodes CDR1 SGHRS and CDR2 YFSETQ. The CDR3 is made up of 15 amino acids. J was trimmed by 8 bases and V by 1 base; bases with no gene match: 7. The CDR3 reads CASSLTGQDGEKLFF. The CDR3, as DNA: TGCGCCAGCAGCTTGACGGGACAGGATGGGGAAAAACTGTTTTTT.

This clonotype was seen only a few times. The chain employs TRBV6-5 and TRBJ2-7, with D perhaps TRBD1 (6 bases). The CDR3 covers 14 residues. Germline values: CDR1 MNHEY, CDR2 SVGAGI. Trimming stripped 1 base from V and 3 bases from J, with 10 bases between. The CDR3 nucleotides are TGTGCCAGCAGTTACTTGGGGGCAGACTACGAGCAGTACTTC. Protein product: CASSYLGADYEQYF.

This clonotype was observed a handful of times. The CDR3 coding sequence is TGTGCCAGCAGCTTAGGTTCTGCCAAGAACACTGAAGCTTTCTTT. Its translation: CASSLGSAKNTEAFF. This sequence joins TRBV7-9 and TRBJ1-1; D call uncertain. V lost 1 base to trimming and J lost 1 base, with 10 bases between them. The CDR3 consists of 15 residues. CDR1 SEHNR and CDR2 FQNEAQ come from the germline V gene (reference sequence).

CDR3 residues: CASSLGQGRDGYTF. CDR3 coding DNA: TGTGCCAGCAGTTTAGGGCAGGGGCGGGATGGCTACACCTTC. This chain uses TRBV12-3 or TRBV12-4 with TRBJ1-2; D is perhaps TRBD1 (6 bases). Trimming cost V 1 base and J 6 bases, with 12 bases left between them. CDR3 length: 14 amino acids.

This clonotype showed up just a few times. The V call is TRBV3-1, the J call TRBJ2-7, with a weak D call TRBD1 (6 bases). The V end lost 4 bases, the J end lost 0 bases, and 19 bases lay between the germline ends. Germline V gene lookup returns CDR1 LGHDT and CDR2 YNNKEL (reference sequence). CDR3 length: 17 residues. CDR3 DNA sequence: TGTGCCAGCAGCCCAGTATTTCCGGGACAACTCTCCTACGAGCAGTACTTC. It is translated as CASSPVFPGQLSYEQYF.

The chain recombines TRBV20-1 with TRBJ2-7, with unresolved D. Germline CDR1 reads DFQATT; CDR2 reads SNEGSKA (reference sequence). The length of the CDR3 is 12 residues. Between the trimmed V and J ends, which lost 5 bases and 2 bases, there was a span of 10 bases. The CDR3 region has the DNA TGCAGTGCTGGCAGGCCTACCTACGAGCAGTACTTC. Translated, it gives CSAGRPTYEQYF.

The chain employs TRBV7-2 and TRBJ1-2; D unresolved. Germline CDR1 and CDR2: SGHTA and FQGNSA. The CDR3 is made up of 15 amino acids. The V end lost 1 base, the J end lost 0 bases, and 9 bases lay between the germline ends. The CDR3 loop reads CASSLGAVANYGYTF. The CDR3 DNA reads TGTGCCAGCAGCTTAGGAGCAGTAGCTAACTATGGCTACACCTTC.

In its sample, this clonotype was seen a few times. The V and J genes are TRBV6-1 and TRBJ1-5; a weak D match, TRBD1 (5 bases). V shed 8 bases and J shed 0 bases, with 11 bases lying between them. This CDR3 contains 14 residues. Germline V gives CDR1 MNHNS, CDR2 SASEGT. In nucleotides, the CDR3 is TGTGCCAGCCGTCCAGGGCCTAGCAATCAGCCCCAGCATTTT. Protein: CASRPGPSNQPQHF.

V gene TRBV15 combines with J gene TRBJ2-2; 8 nucleotides agree with TRBD2. Trimming cost V 0 bases and J 0 bases; bases outside gene matches: 6. Germline CDR1 reads LNHNV; CDR2 reads YYDKDF (reference sequence). The CDR3 is 18 amino acids. The CDR3 loop reads CATSRDLAGSANTGELFF. In DNA, the CDR3 is TGTGCCACCAGCAGAGATCTAGCGGGCAGCGCGAACACCGGGGAGCTGTTTTTT. The full variable domain, with the rest looked up from reference TRBV15 and TRBJ2-2, is DAMVIQNPRYQVTQFGKPVTLSCSQTLNHNVMYWYQQKSSQAPKLLFHYYDKDFNNEADTPDNFQSRRPNTSFCFLDIRSPGLGDTAMYLCATSRDLAGSANTGELFFGEGSRLTVL.

This rearrangement joins TRBV25-1 to TRBJ2-1; no firm D call. Germline CDR1 reads MGHDK; CDR2 reads SYGVNS. The CDR3 has 14 amino acids. V lost 3 bases and J 8 bases, leaving 14 bases between the germline ends. The CDR3 loop reads CASSDKGLGDEQFF. The CDR3 region has the DNA TGTGCCAGCAGTGATAAAGGTCTGGGCGATGAGCAGTTCTTC.

The chain has TRBV29-1 and TRBJ2-7, with D unclear. Trimming removed 5 bases from V and 1 base from J, with 12 bases in between. Germline V gene lookup returns CDR1 SQVTM and CDR2 ANQGSEA. This CDR3 has 13 amino acids. CDR3 DNA sequence: TGCAGCGTTAGCCTAGGGCCGTCCTACGAGCAGTACTTC. Translated, it gives CSVSLGPSYEQYF.

This clonotype was recorded a few times. The chain carries TRBV6-2 or TRBV6-3 and TRBJ2-7; 7 bases fit TRBD2. The CDR3 is 19 amino acids. V lost 0 bases, J lost 3 bases, and 17 bases stayed unmatched. Germline V CDR1 and CDR2: MNHEY, SVGEGT. The CDR3 spells CASSYSKRLAGLTFYEQYF. The DNA of the CDR3 is TGTGCCAGCAGTTACTCGAAAAGATTAGCGGGCCTTACTTTCTACGAGCAGTACTTC.

This clonotype was detected a few times. A much larger clone is a single base away; this may be a read error. The chain links TRBV3-1 to TRBJ2-1; D is ambiguous. The CDR3 runs 13 residues. CDR1 and CDR2 (germline): LGHDT, YNNKEL (reference sequence). V was clipped by 0 bases and J by 3 bases, with 3 bases between them. The CDR3 here is CASSQESYNEQFF. The DNA for the CDR3 is TGTGCCAGCAGCCAAGAAAGCTACAATGAGCAGTTCTTC.

The chain employs TRBV11-2 and TRBJ2-1; 12 bases line up with TRBD2. Per the germline V gene, CDR1 is SGHAT and CDR2 is FQNNGV. The V segment lost 5 bases and the J segment 7 bases; nucleotides outside the gene matches: 6. This CDR3 spans 15 amino acids. CDR3 in amino acids: CASSTTTSGGNEQFF. CDR3 DNA sequence: TGTGCCAGCAGCACAACGACTAGCGGGGGAAATGAGCAGTTCTTC.

This clonotype was seen only a few times. The chain links TRBV7-2 to TRBJ1-1; D is possibly TRBD1 (6 bases). V was clipped by 6 bases and J by 1 base, with 12 bases between them. The CDR3 runs 14 residues. From germline, CDR1 is SGHTA and CDR2 FQGNSA. The CDR3 is CASRPGTKNTEAFF. CDR3 coding DNA: TGTGCCAGCAGACCTGGGACAAAGAACACTGAAGCTTTCTTT.

In this sample, this clonotype turned up a few times. The V and J genes are TRBV24-1 and TRBJ2-5; the D gene is possibly TRBD1 (5 bases). The CDR3 covers 15 residues. Trimming pared 7 bases from V and 5 bases from J, leaving 19 bases between. Germline CDR1 reads KGHDR; CDR2 reads SFDVKD. The CDR3 is CATSAYGSGKETQYF. As DNA, the CDR3 is TGTGCCACCAGCGCATACGGGTCAGGGAAGGAGACCCAGTACTTC.

The table lists this clonotype with many counts. The chain joins TRBV20-1 to TRBJ2-2; 8 bases are a match to TRBD2. There are 14 residues in the CDR3. Trimming cost V 5 bases and J 1 base; bases outside gene matches: 3. CDR1 is DFQATT and CDR2 is SNEGSKA in the germline V gene (reference sequence). The chain's CDR3 is CSAGSGGNTGELFF. For the CDR3, the DNA is TGCAGTGCTGGGAGCGGGGGGAACACCGGGGAGCTGTTTTTT.

The chain is built from TRBV20-1 and TRBJ2-7; 10 nucleotides align to TRBD2. The CDR3 totals 14 residues. The V gene's germline CDR1 is DFQATT and CDR2 SNEGSKA (reference sequence). The V gene end was trimmed by 4 bases and the J gene end by 0 bases; junction bases not matched to a gene: 3. The CDR3 DNA reads as TGCAGTGCTAAATCTAGCGGGAGCTCCTACGAGCAGTACTTC. Encoded protein: CSAKSSGSSYEQYF.

The chain couples TRBV10-3 to TRBJ1-2, with 12 bases that match TRBD1. The V gene's germline CDR1 is ENHRY and CDR2 SYGVKD. Germline trimming cut 0 bases from V and 2 bases from J; bases unmatched to any gene: 4. The CDR3 loop spans 17 amino acids. CDR3 in DNA: TGTGCCATCAGTGAGTCTCCCGGGACAGGGGGCAACTATGGCTACACCTTC. Encoded protein: CAISESPGTGGNYGYTF.

This chain joins TRBV7-8 and TRBJ1-1; 8 positions agree with TRBD1. V shed 5 bases, J shed 4 bases, and the junction held 12 bases outside the gene matches. This CDR3 comprises 16 residues. Germline CDR1 SGHVS, CDR2 FQNEAQ. The CDR3 region is CASSDRDRGWGTEAFF. CDR3 nucleotide sequence: TGTGCCAGCAGCGACAGAGACAGGGGTTGGGGCACTGAAGCTTTCTTT.

V usage is TRBV30 and J usage is TRBJ2-3, with TRBD2 identical over 10 bases. This CDR3 contains 14 residues. The V segment lost 8 bases and the J segment 8 bases; nucleotides outside the gene matches: 13. CDR1 is GTSNPN and CDR2 is SVGIG in the germline V gene (reference sequence). CDR3 amino acids: CALSYSGRLATQYF. CDR3 in DNA: TGTGCCCTCTCCTATAGCGGGAGGTTGGCTACGCAGTATTTT. Looking up the rest from reference TRBV30 and TRBJ2-3 gives the full variable domain: SQTIHQWPATLVQPVGSPLSLECTVEGTSNPNLYWYRQAAGRGLQLLFYSVGIGQISSEVPQNLSASRPQDRQFILSSKKLLLSDSGFYLCALSYSGRLATQYFGPGTRLTVL.

J is TRBJ2-1 and V is TRBV11-3; 7 bases match TRBD2. V was clipped by 5 bases and J by 0 bases; unmatched bases: 7. The CDR3 extends over 16 amino acids. The germline gives CDR1 SGHNT, CDR2 YENEEA. The CDR3 DNA reads as TGTGCCAGCAGCCCCATTGCGGGAGTCTCCTACAATGAGCAGTTCTTC. Protein sequence: CASSPIAGVSYNEQFF. Using reference TRBV11-3 and TRBJ2-1 for the parts outside the CDR3, the full variable domain is EAGVVQSPRYKIIEKKQPVAFWCNPISGHNTLYWYLQNLGQGPELLIRYENEEAVDDSQLPKDRFSAERLKGVDSTLKIQPAELGDSAVYLCASSPIAGVSYNEQFFGPGTRLTVL.